A selection of T cell receptor beta chains follows, all from one sample in a study of T cell repertoires in cytomegalovirus infection. From the reads, TCRdb called clonotypes with MiXCR, one entry per CDR3 protein. The sample lists hundreds of thousands of distinct CDR3 sequences, 24% occurring once. Sequencing used CD8+ T cells from PBMCs. The receptors here all came from a human donor in good health (CMV status not recorded). Some clones in this sample may be carry-over from other donors' samples. CDR3s include the opening cysteine and the closing phenylalanine or tryptophan. A D gene is named only where the DNA matches it firmly. The size of a clone is reported for some rows only, either as once, few or many, or as a class for expanded clones.

j_call v_call d_call clone_size cdr3_length cdr3_nt cdr3_aa
TRBJ1-2 TRBV12-3/TRBV12-4 NA many 14 TGTGCCAGCAGTTTAGCGCTTGGGAACTATGGCTACACCTTC CASSLALGNYGYTF
TRBJ1-2 TRBV7-2 TRBD1 many 16 TGTGCCAGCAGCTCCTCCCCGACGGGACAGCTCTATGGCTACACCTTC CASSSSPTGQLYGYTF
TRBJ2-5 TRBV6-5 TRBD1 few 14 TGTGCCAGCAGTTACGAGGGACAGCAAGAGACCCAGTACTTC CASSYEGQQETQYF
TRBJ2-1 TRBV5-1 NA many 16 TGCGCCAGCAGCGGCGGGGACAGCCAGGGGGGCAATGAGCAGTTCTTC CASSGGDSQGGNEQFF
TRBJ2-3 TRBV28 TRBD2 NA 16 TGTGCCAGCAGCCCGACTAGCGGGGGGGGAATGTATACGCAGTATTTT CASSPTSGGGMYTQYF
TRBJ2-5 TRBV7-2 TRBD1 few 18 TGTGCCAGCAGCTTAGAAGGGACAGGGGGAGGGGCGCAAGAGACCCAGTACTTC CASSLEGTGGGAQETQYF
TRBJ2-2 TRBV20-1 TRBD2 NA 20 TGCAGTGCTAGATTTTCCCCGACTAGCGGGGGGCCTACGAACACCGGGGAGCTGTTTTTT CSARFSPTSGGPTNTGELFF
TRBJ2-1 TRBV7-2 TRBD1 many 15 TGTGCCAGCAGCGTCCTTGGGACAGAACTTAATGAGCAGTTCTTC CASSVLGTELNEQFF
TRBJ2-1 TRBV29-1 TRBD2 few 13 TGCAGCGTTGAACGGGGGGATTACAATGAGCAGTTCTTC CSVERGDYNEQFF
TRBJ2-4 TRBV4-3 NA few 13 TGCGCCAGCAGCCAAGCCCCCAAAGACATTCAGTACTTC CASSQAPKDIQYF
TRBJ2-3 TRBV7-2 TRBD2 NA 20 TGTGTCAGCACGGTGACTTCTACCACCACCCTAGCGGGGGGGACAGATACGCAGTATTTT CVSTVTSTTTLAGGTDTQYF
TRBJ1-5 TRBV2 NA few 13 TGTGCCGTCTCCATTGGGGGCAATCAGCCCCAGCATTTT CAVSIGGNQPQHF
TRBJ2-3 TRBV11-3 NA NA 16 TGTGCCAGCAGCTTACCCGGGACCCGAAGTAGGAATACGCAGTATTTT CASSLPGTRSRNTQYF
TRBJ2-1 TRBV7-7 NA many 14 TGTGCTAGCAGCTTAAACAGTTACTACAATGAGCAGTTCTTC CASSLNSYYNEQFF
TRBJ2-5 TRBV6-2/TRBV6-3 NA few 13 TGTGCCAGCAGTTATCAGGACCAAGAGACCCAGTACTTC CASSYQDQETQYF
TRBJ2-3 TRBV19 NA NA 12 TGTGCCCGTAGTATCGGGACAGATACGCAGTATTTT CARSIGTDTQYF
TRBJ1-2 TRBV28 NA NA 12 TGTGCCAGTAGAATTCCGGTTGGGGGCTACACCTTC CASRIPVGGYTF
TRBJ2-2 TRBV6-5 NA few 14 TGTGCCAGCAGTTACAACAGCGGCAGCGGGGAGCTGTTTTTT CASSYNSGSGELFF
TRBJ2-5 TRBV6-5 TRBD2 NA 19 TGTGCCAGCAGTTACTCGGAAAAGGGGGGACTAGCGGGGTCAGAGACCCAGTACTTC CASSYSEKGGLAGSETQYF
TRBJ2-1 TRBV20-1 TRBD2 NA 19 TGCAGTGCTAGCCACCCCCTGGACCTGGGGACTAGCGGCTACAATGAGCAGTTCTTC CSASHPLDLGTSGYNEQFF
TRBJ2-2 TRBV6-4 NA NA 14 TGTGCCAGCAAGCCGACAGCGATCACCGGGGAGCTGTTTTTT CASKPTAITGELFF
TRBJ1-6 TRBV6-6 NA few 14 TGTGCCAGCAGTTACTGGGGGAGTAATTCACCCCTCCACTTT CASSYWGSNSPLHF
TRBJ2-3 TRBV6-4 TRBD2 NA 17 TGTGCCAGCAGTGACTCGGCTAGCGGGGGGTCCGGGGATACGCAGTATTTT CASSDSASGGSGDTQYF
TRBJ1-1 TRBV15 NA NA 15 TGTGCCACCAGCAGAGATCGCAACGTCGTCACTGAAGCTTTCTTT CATSRDRNVVTEAFF
TRBJ2-2 TRBV4-2 NA many 15 TGTGCCAGCAGCCAAGTAGGCCAAAACACCGGGGAGCTGTTTTTT CASSQVGQNTGELFF
TRBJ1-6 TRBV5-8 NA NA 14 TGTGCCAGCAGCTTGGTGGGGGATAATTCACCCCTCCACTTT CASSLVGDNSPLHF
TRBJ2-1 TRBV7-2 NA NA 15 TGTGCCAGCACCCCCTTACAGTCGCCAGGGAATGAGCAGTTCTTC CASTPLQSPGNEQFF
TRBJ2-1 TRBV2 TRBD2 NA 15 TGTGCCAGCAGCCAAGCTAGCGGGGATCCTAATGAGCAGTTCTTC CASSQASGDPNEQFF
TRBJ2-2 TRBV6-5 TRBD2 NA 17 TGTGCCAGCAGTTACGGGGGGGTGCAGGAGAACACCGGGGAGCTGTTTTTT CASSYGGVQENTGELFF
TRBJ2-5 TRBV19 NA NA 15 TGTGCCAGTAGTAGACGGGGGGCAGACCAAGAGACCCAGTACTTC CASSRRGADQETQYF
TRBJ2-1 TRBV2 TRBD1 NA 17 TGTGCCAGCATCGATCTTGACAGGGACGCCTCCTACAATGAGCAGTTCTTC CASIDLDRDASYNEQFF
TRBJ2-3 TRBV6-6 NA once 14 TGTGTCAGCAGTTTGTACGCCAGCTCAGATACGCAGTATTTT CVSSLYASSDTQYF
TRBJ1-2 TRBV6-8 NA NA 16 TGTGCCAGCAGTTACACGCTACGGGACGAGGACTATGGCTACACCTTC CASSYTLRDEDYGYTF
TRBJ1-4 TRBV14 NA NA 15 TGTGCCAGCAGCCAAGATGCGGTAGGGGATGAAAAACTGTTTTTT CASSQDAVGDEKLFF
TRBJ2-1 TRBV19 NA once 15 TGTGCCAGTAGTATAGGCAGGCGCCTATACAATGAGCAGTTCTTC CASSIGRRLYNEQFF
TRBJ2-7 TRBV20-1 NA NA 10 TGCAGTGCGGGGAGCCACGAGCAGTACTTC CSAGSHEQYF
TRBJ1-5 TRBV6-5 NA many 13 TGTGCCAGCAGTTCCACAGGGATACAGCCCCAGCATTTT CASSSTGIQPQHF
TRBJ2-5 TRBV6-2/TRBV6-3 NA few 14 TGTGCCAGCAACTCTTACGTGGGTCAAGAGACCCAGTACTTC CASNSYVGQETQYF
TRBJ2-3 TRBV24-1 NA few 13 TGTGCCACCAGTGATTTGGCGGAAGATACGCAGTATTTT CATSDLAEDTQYF
TRBJ2-1 TRBV20-1 TRBD2 few 14 TGCAGTGCCAGGGTAGCGGGGGTCTACAATGAGCAGTTCTTC CSARVAGVYNEQFF